These 26 T cell receptor beta chains came from one sample sequenced in a study of blood T cells in healthy people across ages. A J-beta primer mix and a sample-barcoded 5' primer were used in a second PCR of roughly 7 to 12 cycles. TCRdb independently ran MiXCR on the 5' RACE reads; one entry per CDR3 protein. The sample yields under 1,000,000 distinct CDR3 sequences, around 50% seen once. The sample taken for sequencing was blood. These receptors all stem from an elderly man in good health.

This chain connects TRBV29-1 to TRBJ2-7; D is perhaps TRBD2 (5 bases). This CDR3 spans 12 amino acids. CDR1 and CDR2 (germline): SQVTM, ANQGSEA. V was cut by 4 bases and J by 5 bases, with 12 bases left in between. As DNA, the CDR3 is TGCAGCGTTGCGGCGGACTTCGACGAGCAGTACTTC. It specifies CSVAADFDEQYF.

The chain joins TRBV10-3 to TRBJ2-7; 8 bases are a match to TRBD2. V trimming: 4 bases; J trimming: 1 base; junction bases outside the gene matches: 3. The CDR3 contains 14 residues. The V gene's germline CDR1 is ENHRY and CDR2 SYGVKD. CDR3 loop: CAISGASGSYEQYF. CDR3 sequence (DNA): TGTGCCATCAGTGGGGCTAGCGGGTCCTACGAGCAGTACTTC.

The V and J genes are TRBV24-1 and TRBJ2-5, with TRBD1 identical over 9 bases. The CDR3 runs 15 residues. Germline CDR1 KGHDR, CDR2 SFDVKD. The V gene end was trimmed by 5 bases and the J gene end by 2 bases; junction bases not matched to a gene: 5. Here the CDR3 reads CATSVGQGLQETQYF. CDR3 in DNA: TGTGCCACCAGTGTTGGACAGGGGCTTCAAGAGACCCAGTACTTC.

This clonotype was seen many times. The rearrangement joins TRBV20-1 to TRBJ2-3; 7 bases line up with TRBD1. This CDR3 comprises 15 residues. V was clipped by 5 bases and J by 0 bases; unmatched bases: 8. CDR1 and CDR2 (germline): DFQATT, SNEGSKA (reference sequence). The CDR3 coding sequence is TGCAGTGCTGGTCCGACAGGGATCAGCACAGATACGCAGTATTTT. Its translation: CSAGPTGISTDTQYF.

The CDR3 is CASSLTRVATDTQYF. DNA of the CDR3: TGTGCCAGCAGTCTCACCAGGGTAGCAACAGATACGCAGTATTTT. The genes are TRBV27 and TRBJ2-3, with D possibly being TRBD1 (5 bases). Germline V gene data show CDR1 as MNHEY and CDR2 as SMNVEV (reference sequence). V gave up 5 bases and J gave up 3 bases, with 15 bases separating them. The CDR3 runs 15 residues.

This clonotype was observed a handful of times. The rearrangement joins TRBV9 to TRBJ2-5; possible D gene TRBD1, 5 bases. Trimming cost V 1 base and J 1 base, with 8 bases left between them. The CDR3 is 14 amino acids. Germline lookup yields CDR1 SGDLS and CDR2 YYNGEE. The CDR3 region is CASSVFDSQETQYF. The DNA of the CDR3 is TGTGCCAGCAGCGTATTCGACAGCCAAGAGACCCAGTACTTC.

This clonotype came up a few times. The chain combines TRBV20-1 with TRBJ1-2; D is perhaps TRBD1 (5 bases). This CDR3 is built from 14 residues. Per the germline V gene, CDR1 is DFQATT and CDR2 is SNEGSKA (reference sequence). V was clipped by 5 bases and J by 4 bases, with 17 bases between them. In nucleotides, the CDR3 is TGCAGTGCTCAGGAGGGCCGGGGGATCTATGGCTACACCTTC. This translates into CSAQEGRGIYGYTF.

The table lists this clonotype with a few counts. CDR3 residues: CASRTAGDGTNEKLFF. CDR3 nucleotides: TGCGCCAGCCGGACCGCAGGGGACGGAACTAATGAAAAACTGTTTTTT. This chain links TRBV23-1 with TRBJ1-4, with D perhaps matching TRBD1 (6 bases). TRBV23-1 is an ORF; its function is uncertain. V dropped 8 bases and J dropped 1 base, with 17 bases sitting between them. The CDR3 length is 16 residues.

The genes are TRBV7-9 and TRBJ2-7; D may be TRBD2 (7 bases). The V gene lost 2 bases and the J gene lost 6 bases, with 14 bases spanning the gap. Per germline, CDR1 SEHNR and CDR2 FQNEAQ (reference sequence). The CDR3 loop spans 14 amino acids. The CDR3 bases are TGTGCCAGCAGCTTATCTGCGGGGGCCTCCGAGCAGTACTTC. It translates to CASSLSAGASEQYF.

The chain is built from TRBV4-1 and TRBJ2-3, with 8 bases identical to TRBD2. With V trimmed by 4 bases and J by 2 bases, 11 bases remained unmatched. The CDR3 consists of 17 residues. The germline V gene encodes CDR1 MGHRA and CDR2 YSYEKL. CDR3 bases: TGCGCCAGCAGCCGCCAACGGTCCGGGGGGGCCACAGATACGCAGTATTTT. This sequence encodes CASSRQRSGGATDTQYF.

This chain joins TRBV19 and TRBJ2-1, with D possibly TRBD2 on 5 matching bases. V gave up 5 bases and J gave up 0 bases, with 14 bases separating them. This CDR3 has 16 residues. Per the germline V gene, CDR1 is LNHDA and CDR2 is SQIVND (reference sequence). The CDR3 loop reads CASSSYGENSYNEQFF. The CDR3 coding sequence is TGTGCCAGTAGTTCCTACGGGGAGAACTCCTACAATGAGCAGTTCTTC.

This clonotype was observed a handful of times. The J gene is TRBJ2-1, the V gene TRBV28; unclear D gene. Trimming took 3 bases from V and 13 from J, leaving 10 bases between them. Germline V gives CDR1 MDHEN, CDR2 SYDVKM. The CDR3 runs to 11 residues. The CDR3 protein is CASSLDIFQFF. The CDR3 nucleotides read TGTGCCAGCAGTTTGGATATTTTTCAGTTCTTC.

The chain joins TRBV12-3 or TRBV12-4 to TRBJ2-1, with 8 bases aligning to TRBD2. The CDR3 runs 16 residues. Trimming at V came to 0 bases and at J to 3 bases, leaving 4 bases not matched to a gene. Here the CDR3 reads CASSLAFSGNYNEQFF. DNA of the CDR3: TGTGCCAGCAGTTTAGCGTTTAGCGGGAACTACAATGAGCAGTTCTTC.

This clonotype was picked up a small number of times. The rearrangement uses TRBV12-3 or TRBV12-4 and TRBJ1-4; 9 bases map to TRBD1. CDR3 length: 15 amino acids. The V and J ends lost 4 bases and 2 bases, in that order; junction bases with no gene match: 2. The DNA for the CDR3 is TGTGCCAGCAGTTCTGACAGGGGGACTAATGAAAAACTGTTTTTT. Translation gives CASSSDRGTNEKLFF.

This clonotype was counted between two and nine times. The chain joins TRBV29-1 to TRBJ2-1; TRBD1 or TRBD2 may be the D gene (5 bases each). Germline V lookup: CDR1 SQVTM, CDR2 ANQGSEA. Trimming pared 8 bases from V and 4 bases from J, leaving 15 bases between. CDR3 length equals 13 residues. The CDR3 nucleotides read TGCAGCCTGGGACGAGCGGAGTACAATGAGCAGTTCTTC. Its translation: CSLGRAEYNEQFF.

In this sample, this clonotype turned up a few times. The chain employs TRBV20-1 and TRBJ2-5, with a possible D match to TRBD2 (6 bases). V shed 0 bases and J shed 5 bases, with 16 bases lying between them. Germline CDR1 reads DFQATT; CDR2 reads SNEGSKA (reference sequence). The CDR3 sequence is 15 residues long. CDR3 sequence reads: CSARDGRPSEETQYF. CDR3 in DNA: TGCAGTGCTAGAGATGGGAGGCCCTCCGAGGAGACCCAGTACTTC.

This clonotype was seen repeatedly, ten times or more. A much larger clone lies one base from this, so it may be a read error. This chain uses TRBV29-1 with TRBJ2-5, with TRBD2 matching 10 bases. V gave up 0 bases and J gave up 11 bases; unmatched junction bases: 15. This CDR3 is 16 amino acids long. Germline V gene data show CDR1 as SQVTM and CDR2 as ANQGSEA. CDR3 sequence reads: CSVEDPAGGMYNEQYF. The CDR3 DNA reads TGCAGCGTTGAAGATCCAGCGGGAGGGATGTACAATGAGCAGTACTTC.

This clonotype was recorded a few times. The rearrangement links TRBV5-1 to TRBJ2-1; D is possibly TRBD2 (6 bases). Germline V gene data show CDR1 as SGHRS and CDR2 as YFSETQ. The CDR3 has 16 residues. The V end was cut by 5 bases, the J end by 6 bases, with 21 bases between. The CDR3 reads CASRDPRDPGLNEQFF. In DNA form, the CDR3 reads TGCGCCAGCAGGGACCCGCGGGACCCCGGTCTCAATGAGCAGTTCTTC. Full variable domain (outside the CDR3, taken from reference TRBV5-1 and TRBJ2-1): KAGVTQTPRYLIKTRGQQVTLSCSPISGHRSVSWYQQTPGQGLQFLFEYFSETQRNKGNFPGRFSGRQFSNSRSEMNVSTLELGDSALYLCASRDPRDPGLNEQFFGPGTRLTVL.

About this clonotype: One end of the junction fails to match germline, which may point to a read error. The J gene is TRBJ2-1, the V gene TRBV4-2, with TRBD2 matching over 13 bases. Germline CDR1 is LGHNA and CDR2 is YNFKEQ. This CDR3 is built from 21 residues. CDR3 region: CASSQQFGLAGERSSYHEQFF. The CDR3 DNA is TGTGCCAGCAGCCAACAATTCGGACTAGCGGGGGAAAGGAGCTCCTACCATGAGCAGTTCTTC.

Concerning this clonotype itself: The junction shows a germline mismatch at one end, possibly a read error. The chain joins TRBV29-1 to TRBJ2-2; 8 bases map to TRBD1. The CDR3 runs 13 residues. Germline values: CDR1 SQVTM, CDR2 ANQGSEA. The CDR3 bases are TGCAGCGTCGAAGGACAGGGCTTCGGGGAGCTGTTTTTT. Its translation: CSVEGQGFGELFF.

V gene TRBV7-2 combines with J gene TRBJ2-5, with D possibly being TRBD1 (5 bases). V gave up 5 bases and J gave up 5 bases, with 9 bases separating them. The CDR3 sequence is 12 residues long. Germline V lookup: CDR1 SGHTA, CDR2 FQGNSA. The CDR3 reads CASSPTAETQYF. CDR3 sequence (DNA): TGTGCCAGCAGCCCGACAGCGGAGACCCAGTACTTC. The entire variable domain, with the rest obtained from reference TRBV7-2 and TRBJ2-5, is as follows: GAGVSQSPSNKVTEKGKDVELRCDPISGHTALYWYRQSLGQGLEFLIYFQGNSAPDKSGLPSDRFSAERTGGSVSTLTIQRTQQEDSAVYLCASSPTAETQYFGPGTRLLVL.

The V gene is TRBV27, the J gene TRBJ1-4; TRBD1 matches 7 bases. The germline gives CDR1 MNHEY, CDR2 SMNVEV (reference sequence). CDR3 length: 15 residues. The V segment lost 2 bases and the J segment 7 bases; nucleotides outside the gene matches: 7. The CDR3 region has the DNA TGTGCCAGCAGTTTAGGTCAGGGGGTTGGTGAAAAACTGTTTTTT. This sequence encodes CASSLGQGVGEKLFF.

The chain employs TRBV7-3 and TRBJ2-3, with TRBD2 identical over 9 bases. This CDR3 region has 17 residues. V was clipped by 5 bases and J by 2 bases; unmatched bases: 11. The germline V gene encodes CDR1 SGHTA and CDR2 FQGTGA. CDR3 coding DNA: TGTGCCAGCAGCCTATGGGCTAGCGGGATGGACACAGATACGCAGTATTTT. Its protein is CASSLWASGMDTDTQYF.

This chain connects TRBV5-1 to TRBJ1-1; D unresolved. The CDR3 sequence is 15 residues long. From germline, CDR1 is SGHRS and CDR2 YFSETQ. The V end lost 0 bases, the J end lost 0 bases, and 9 bases lay between the germline ends. CDR3 loop: CASSLGHTMNTEAFF. The CDR3 DNA sequence: TGCGCCAGCAGCTTGGGACACACTATGAACACTGAAGCTTTCTTT.

The rearrangement links TRBV7-8 to TRBJ2-7, with a possible D match to TRBD2 (6 bases). The CDR3 contains 14 residues. V was clipped by 0 bases and J by 7 bases, with 13 bases between them. The germline CDR1 and CDR2 sequences are SGHVS and FQNEAQ. The CDR3 nucleotides are TGTGCCAGCAGCTTAGCTCCGGGAGTGCGGGAGCAGTACTTC. This codes for CASSLAPGVREQYF.

The chain has TRBV15 and TRBJ2-5, with D possibly TRBD2 on 5 matching bases. The CDR3 length is 14 residues. V was pared by 9 bases and J by 0 bases, with 14 bases between. Germline V CDR1 and CDR2: LNHNV, YYDKDF (reference sequence). For the CDR3, the DNA is TGTGCCACGAGGCTGCTGGGAGACCAAGAGACCCAGTACTTC. It translates to CATRLLGDQETQYF.